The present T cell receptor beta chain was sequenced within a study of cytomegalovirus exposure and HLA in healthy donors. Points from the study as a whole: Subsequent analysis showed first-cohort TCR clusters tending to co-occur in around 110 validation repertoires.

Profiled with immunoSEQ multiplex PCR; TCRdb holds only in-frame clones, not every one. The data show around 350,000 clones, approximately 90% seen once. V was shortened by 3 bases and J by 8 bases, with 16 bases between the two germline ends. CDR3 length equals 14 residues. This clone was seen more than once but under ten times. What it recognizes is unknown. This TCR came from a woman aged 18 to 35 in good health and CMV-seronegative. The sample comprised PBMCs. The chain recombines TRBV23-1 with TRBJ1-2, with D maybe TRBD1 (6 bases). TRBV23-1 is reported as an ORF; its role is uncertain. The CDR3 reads CASSHGQGKGGYTF. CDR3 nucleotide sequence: TGCGCCAGCAGTCACGGGCAGGGGAAAGGCGGCTACACCTTC.